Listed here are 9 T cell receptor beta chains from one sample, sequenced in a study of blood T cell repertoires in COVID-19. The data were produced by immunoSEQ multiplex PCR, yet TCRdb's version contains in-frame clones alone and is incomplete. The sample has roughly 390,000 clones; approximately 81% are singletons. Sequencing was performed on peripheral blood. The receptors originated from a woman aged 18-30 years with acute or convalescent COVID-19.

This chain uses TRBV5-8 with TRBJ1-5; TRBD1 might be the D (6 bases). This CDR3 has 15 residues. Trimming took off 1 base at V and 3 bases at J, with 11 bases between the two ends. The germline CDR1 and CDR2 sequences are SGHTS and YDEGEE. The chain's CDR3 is CASSLPTGFNQPQHF. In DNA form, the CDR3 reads TGTGCCAGCAGCTTGCCCACAGGGTTCAATCAGCCCCAGCATTTT.

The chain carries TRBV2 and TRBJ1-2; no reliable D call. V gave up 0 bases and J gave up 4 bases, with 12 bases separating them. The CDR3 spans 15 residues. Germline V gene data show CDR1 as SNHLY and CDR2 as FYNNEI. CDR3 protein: CASSEATLIFYGYTF. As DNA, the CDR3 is TGTGCCAGCAGTGAAGCCACATTAATATTCTATGGCTACACCTTC.

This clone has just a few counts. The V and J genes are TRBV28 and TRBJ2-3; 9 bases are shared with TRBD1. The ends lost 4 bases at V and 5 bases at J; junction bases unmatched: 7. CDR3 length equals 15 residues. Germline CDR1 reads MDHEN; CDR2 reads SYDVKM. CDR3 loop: CASSSPDRGKDTQYF. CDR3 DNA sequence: TGTGCCAGCAGTTCTCCGGACAGGGGAAAAGATACGCAGTATTTT.

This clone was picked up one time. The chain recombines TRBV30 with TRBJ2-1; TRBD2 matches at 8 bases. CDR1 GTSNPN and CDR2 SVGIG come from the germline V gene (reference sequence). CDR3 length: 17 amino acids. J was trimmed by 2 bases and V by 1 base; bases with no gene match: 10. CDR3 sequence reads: CAWSGQLTSGPYNEQFF. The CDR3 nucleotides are TGTGCCTGGAGTGGGCAGCTAACTAGCGGTCCCTACAATGAGCAGTTCTTC.

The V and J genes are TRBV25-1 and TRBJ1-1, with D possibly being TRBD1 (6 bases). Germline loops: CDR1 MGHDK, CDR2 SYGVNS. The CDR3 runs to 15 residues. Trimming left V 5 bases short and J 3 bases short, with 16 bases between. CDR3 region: CASSLTGRGDTEAFF. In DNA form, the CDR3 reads TGTGCCAGCAGTCTAACAGGGCGGGGGGACACTGAAGCTTTCTTT.

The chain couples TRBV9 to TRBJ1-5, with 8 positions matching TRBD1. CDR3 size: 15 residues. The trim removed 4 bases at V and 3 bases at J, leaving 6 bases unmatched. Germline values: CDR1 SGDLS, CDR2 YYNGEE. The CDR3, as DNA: TGTGCCAGCAGCCTACAGGGGGAGTCCAATCAGCCCCAGCATTTT. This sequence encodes CASSLQGESNQPQHF.

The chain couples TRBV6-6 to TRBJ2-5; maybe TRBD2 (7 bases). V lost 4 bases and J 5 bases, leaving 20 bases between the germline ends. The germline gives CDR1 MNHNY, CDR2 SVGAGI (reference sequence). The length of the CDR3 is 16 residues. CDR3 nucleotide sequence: TGTGCCAGCAGTTTAGCCCGGGGGGCTGGCGGGGAGACCCAGTACTTC. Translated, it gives CASSLARGAGGETQYF.

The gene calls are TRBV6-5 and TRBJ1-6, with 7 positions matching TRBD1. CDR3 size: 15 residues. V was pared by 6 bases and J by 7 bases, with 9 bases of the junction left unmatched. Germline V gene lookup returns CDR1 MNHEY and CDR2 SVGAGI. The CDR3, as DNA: TGTGCCAGCAGCGACCCGACAGGGACAAATTCACCCCTCCACTTT. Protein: CASSDPTGTNSPLHF.

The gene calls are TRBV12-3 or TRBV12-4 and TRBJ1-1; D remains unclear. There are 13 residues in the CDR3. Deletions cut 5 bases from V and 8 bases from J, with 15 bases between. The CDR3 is CASSVQPGSEAFF. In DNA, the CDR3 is TGTGCCAGCAGTGTCCAACCGGGATCCGAAGCTTTCTTT.